The next 31 T cell receptor beta chains were all read from a single sample in a study of CD8+CD57+ T cells in acquired aplastic anemia. Genomic DNA provided the template from which TCR beta VDJ and CDR3 profiles were obtained. TCRdb re-derived calls from the reads in MiXCR, one entry per CDR3 protein. Of fewer than 200,000 distinct CDR3 sequences in the sample, about 60% were seen once. The source material was sorted CD4+, CD8+, or CD8+CD57+ T cells (not recorded which) from PBMCs. The receptors shown here come from a human donor in good health.

V usage is TRBV7-2 and J usage is TRBJ2-7, with D possibly TRBD1 on 9 matching bases. Germline V CDR1 and CDR2: SGHTA, FQGNSA. There are 19 residues in the CDR3. Trimming left V 7 bases short and J 3 bases short, with 31 bases between. The CDR3 sequence: CASTGRGQGDSGKHYEQYF. The CDR3 DNA reads as TGTGCCAGCACCGGAAGGGGACAGGGCGATAGCGGGAAACACTACGAGCAGTACTTC. The full variable domain, in which reference TRBV7-2 and TRBJ2-7 provide the parts outside the CDR3, is GAGVSQSPSNKVTEKGKDVELRCDPISGHTALYWYRQSLGQGLEFLIYFQGNSAPDKSGLPSDRFSAERTGGSVSTLTIQRTQQEDSAVYLCASTGRGQGDSGKHYEQYFGPGTRLTVT.

The rearrangement joins TRBV2 to TRBJ2-5; D is uncertain. The DNA end is a closer match to TRBJ2-7, so the J assignment may be wrong. CDR1 SNHLY and CDR2 FYNNEI come from the germline V gene. The CDR3 length is 14 residues. The CDR3 protein is CASKAFFSAYEQYF. For the CDR3, the DNA is TGTGCCAGCAAAGCTTTCTTCTCTGCCTACGAGCAGTACTTC.

This clonotype has a count of ten or more. V and J are TRBV2 and TRBJ1-2, with 7 bases matching TRBD1. With V trimmed by 8 bases and J by 2 bases, 11 bases remained unmatched. This CDR3 is 15 amino acids long. CDR1 is SNHLY, CDR2 FYNNEI, per germline. The CDR3 DNA is TGTGCCAGCGCCAACACAGGGGTTCAGAACTATGGCTACACCTTC. Its translation is CASANTGVQNYGYTF.

V and J are TRBV7-9 and TRBJ2-1; D not resolved. Germline CDR1 is SEHNR and CDR2 is FQNEAQ (reference sequence). With 10 bases removed from V and 7 bases from J, the gap between germline ends came to 14 bases. The CDR3 totals 12 residues. This chain's CDR3 is CATLMSANEQFF. CDR3 DNA sequence: TGTGCCACCCTCATGAGCGCGAATGAGCAGTTCTTC.

This clonotype was seen a single time. The J gene is TRBJ1-2, the V gene TRBV10-2; D is possibly TRBD1 (5 bases). The germline V gene encodes CDR1 WSHSY and CDR2 SAAADI. V gave up 2 bases and J gave up 4 bases, with 11 bases separating them. The CDR3 totals 14 residues. This CDR3 reads CASSEMVGTYGYTF. The CDR3 bases are TGCGCCAGCAGTGAGATGGTGGGGACCTATGGCTACACCTTC.

Many counts were recorded for this clonotype. The chain combines TRBV5-6 with TRBJ1-3; D is unresolved. The length of the CDR3 is 16 residues. V lost 2 bases and J 3 bases, leaving 15 bases between the germline ends. The germline V gene encodes CDR1 SGHDT and CDR2 YYEEEE. In DNA, the CDR3 is TGTGCCAGCAGCTTCCTAGACATCGATCTTGGAAACACCATATATTTT. Encoded protein: CASSFLDIDLGNTIYF.

The chain carries TRBV7-2 and TRBJ2-3; a weak D match, TRBD1 (5 bases). The CDR3 is made up of 15 amino acids. Germline values: CDR1 SGHTA, CDR2 FQGNSA. Trimming took off 2 bases at V and 2 bases at J, with 11 bases between the two ends. Here the CDR3 reads CASSLNSRATDTQYF. CDR3 DNA: TGTGCCAGCAGCTTAAATAGCAGGGCCACAGATACGCAGTATTTT.

V gene TRBV9 combines with J gene TRBJ2-7; possible D gene TRBD1, 6 bases. Per the germline V gene, CDR1 is SGDLS and CDR2 is YYNGEE. The CDR3 extends over 11 amino acids. Trimming removed 3 bases at V and 6 bases at J, with 7 bases between. For the CDR3, the DNA is TGTGCCAGCAGCGCCAGGGGCGAGCAGTACTTC. Translated: CASSARGEQYF.

This chain uses TRBV20-1 with TRBJ2-1, with 11 bases aligning to TRBD1. The CDR3 is made up of 17 amino acids. V was clipped by 0 bases and J by 8 bases; unmatched bases: 12. CDR1 is DFQATT and CDR2 is SNEGSKA in the germline V gene (reference sequence). The CDR3 protein is CSAREDRGPGNLHEQFF. In DNA form, the CDR3 reads TGCAGTGCTAGAGAGGACAGGGGGCCCGGGAATCTACATGAGCAGTTCTTC.

Worth noting for this clonotype: This may come from a read error, since a much larger clone is one base off. V is TRBV9 and J is TRBJ2-1; 11 nucleotides match TRBD1. Per germline, CDR1 SGDLS and CDR2 YYNGEE. This CDR3 contains 18 residues. J was trimmed by 0 bases and V by 3 bases; bases with no gene match: 8. CDR3: CASSGGTGGSNSYNEQFF. The CDR3 nucleotides are TGTGCCAGCAGCGGGGGGACAGGGGGATCCAACTCCTACAATGAGCAGTTCTTC.

The chain carries TRBV7-2 and TRBJ1-6; the D is unclear. This CDR3 contains 14 residues. Germline values: CDR1 SGHTA, CDR2 FQGNSA. The V and J ends lost 0 bases and 8 bases respectively, with 8 bases between them. The CDR3 reads CASSLAGRDSPLHF. CDR3 nucleotide sequence: TGTGCCAGCAGCTTAGCAGGGCGCGATTCACCCCTCCACTTT.

The genes are TRBV19 and TRBJ2-1, with 9 bases matching TRBD1. Germline V gene data show CDR1 as LNHDA and CDR2 as SQIVND (reference sequence). J gave up 0 bases and V 4 bases, and 7 bases lay outside the gene matches. The length of the CDR3 is 17 residues. CDR3 sequence: CASSTGTGRFSYNEQFF. For the CDR3, the DNA is TGTGCCAGTAGTACCGGGACAGGGAGGTTCTCCTACAATGAGCAGTTCTTC.

The V gene is TRBV7-3, the J gene TRBJ2-7, with D possibly TRBD1 on 6 matching bases. Looked up from germline, CDR1 is SGHTA and CDR2 is FQGTGA. V lost 2 bases and J 3 bases, leaving 11 bases between the germline ends. There are 14 residues in the CDR3. CDR3 in amino acids: CASSLQTGSYEQYF. CDR3 in DNA: TGTGCCAGCAGCTTACAAACAGGGAGCTACGAGCAGTACTTC.

The rearrangement joins TRBV7-3 to TRBJ2-3; 11 bases fit TRBD2. Germline V gene data show CDR1 as SGHTA and CDR2 as FQGTGA. The CDR3 is made up of 15 amino acids. V lost 5 bases and J lost 11; bases outside the gene matches: 12. Here the CDR3 DNA reads TGTGCCAGCAGCATACTAGCGGGAGAAGTCAATGAGCAGTATTTT. Its translation is CASSILAGEVNEQYF. The full variable domain, its missing parts supplied by reference TRBV7-3 and TRBJ2-3, is GAGVSQTPSNKVTEKGKYVELRCDPISGHTALYWYRQSLGQGPEFLIYFQGTGAADDSGLPNDRFFAVRPEGSVSTLKIQRTERGDSAVYLCASSILAGEVNEQYFGPGTRLTVL.

The gene calls are TRBV5-1 and TRBJ1-6; D gene uncertain. The CDR3 has 15 residues. With 1 base removed from V and 9 bases from J, the gap between germline ends came to 14 bases. The germline gives CDR1 SGHRS, CDR2 YFSETQ. The CDR3 DNA follows: TGCGCCAGCAGCTTGTCGGCAAGCTCAGGTTCACCCCTCCACTTT. The encoded protein is CASSLSASSGSPLHF.

The chain uses TRBV2 and TRBJ2-2; 12 bases are shared with TRBD2. The germline V gene encodes CDR1 SNHLY and CDR2 FYNNEI. The CDR3 totals 16 residues. The V gene end was trimmed by 3 bases and the J gene end by 8 bases; junction bases not matched to a gene: 7. The DNA of the CDR3 is TGTGCCAGCAGTGATCTAGCGGGAGGGCAAGGAGGGGAGCTGTTTTTT. It translates to CASSDLAGGQGGELFF.

V gene TRBV24-1 combines with J gene TRBJ2-7; D gene uncertain. Near its end, the DNA agrees better with TRBJ2-1, so the J call may be wrong. The CDR3 has 13 residues. Germline-derived CDR1 and CDR2 are KGHDR and SFDVKD. CDR3 residues: CATSDYTANEQFF. The CDR3 region has the DNA TGTGCCACCAGTGATTACACGGCCAATGAGCAGTTCTTC.

This clonotype was seen many times. CDR3 protein: CASSSGQGPFPSPLHF. CDR3 bases: TGTGCCAGCAGCTCGGGACAGGGACCGTTTCCTTCACCCCTCCACTTT. V is TRBV5-8 and J is TRBJ1-6; 9 bases align to TRBD1. This CDR3 has 16 amino acids. The germline V gene encodes CDR1 SGHTS and CDR2 YDEGEE. V was pared by 3 bases and J by 9 bases, with 10 bases of the junction left unmatched. Drawing the rest from reference TRBV5-8 and TRBJ1-6, the complete variable domain is EAGVTQSPTHLIKTRGQQATLRCSPISGHTSVYWYQQALGLGLQFLLWYDEGEERNRGNFPPRFSGRQFPNYSSELNVNALELEDSALYLCASSSGQGPFPSPLHFGNGTRLTVT.

The genes are TRBV24-1 and TRBJ2-5; D might be TRBD2 (6 bases). V dropped 11 bases and J dropped 5 bases, with 26 bases sitting between them. Germline V gene sequence: CDR1 KGHDR, CDR2 SFDVKD. The CDR3 length is 16 residues. The CDR3: CASRPGVRGGRETQYF. For the CDR3, the DNA is TGTGCCAGCAGACCGGGTGTGCGGGGTGGGAGGGAGACCCAGTACTTC.

The rearrangement links TRBV15 to TRBJ2-2, with 9 bases aligning to TRBD1. This CDR3 comprises 18 residues. V was pared by 3 bases and J by 3 bases, with 11 bases of the junction left unmatched. Germline assignment: CDR1 LNHNV and CDR2 YYDKDF (reference sequence). CDR3 sequence reads: CATSRPLQGARDTGELFF. The CDR3 region has the DNA TGTGCCACCAGCAGGCCCTTACAGGGGGCAAGAGACACCGGGGAGCTGTTTTTT.

This clonotype was detected many times. The chain couples TRBV7-4 to TRBJ2-7; D is ambiguous. CDR1 is SGHVT and CDR2 is SQSDAQ in the germline V gene. V gave up 11 bases and J gave up 3 bases, with 26 bases separating them. The CDR3 is made up of 16 amino acids. Here the CDR3 DNA reads TGTGCCCCCTCCCTAGTGGGCAGACGGATTAACTACGAGCAGTACTTC. Translated, it gives CAPSLVGRRINYEQYF.

This clonotype appeared a few times. CDR3 nucleotide sequence: TGTGCCAGCAGCTTAGTAGTGGCAGCTAATTCACCCCTCCACTTT. It encodes CASSLVVAANSPLHF. The chain has TRBV7-8 and TRBJ1-6; D gene uncertain. Trimming stripped 1 base from V and 6 bases from J, with 10 bases between. The CDR3 loop spans 15 amino acids. Per the germline V gene, CDR1 is SGHVS and CDR2 is FQNEAQ.

This clonotype came up once. The genes are TRBV2 and TRBJ2-1, with 11 positions matching TRBD2. Germline-derived CDR1 and CDR2 are SNHLY and FYNNEI. The CDR3 totals 15 residues. V shed 4 bases, J shed 6 bases, and the junction held 5 bases outside the gene matches. The CDR3 DNA follows: TGTGCCAGCAGTGGGGGACTAGCGGACGTCAATGAGCAGTTCTTC. Translating gives CASSGGLADVNEQFF.

This clonotype showed up just once. The V and J genes are TRBV7-9 and TRBJ2-4; 7 nucleotides match TRBD1. Looked up from germline, CDR1 is SEHNR and CDR2 is FQNEAQ (reference sequence). The ends lost 8 bases at V and 8 bases at J; junction bases unmatched: 6. There are 12 residues in the CDR3. The CDR3 loop is CASGPQGDIQYF. Written as DNA, the CDR3 is TGTGCCAGCGGCCCGCAGGGGGACATTCAGTACTTC.

V is TRBV20-1 and J is TRBJ1-5; D unresolved. With 3 bases removed from V and 9 bases from J, the gap between germline ends came to 15 bases. Germline V gives CDR1 DFQATT, CDR2 SNEGSKA (reference sequence). CDR3 length: 13 amino acids. CDR3 nucleotide sequence: TGCAGTGCTAGGTCAGTAGCCCTAGGGCCCCAGCATTTT. Amino acids: CSARSVALGPQHF.

The V gene is TRBV7-2, the J gene TRBJ1-2, with 7 positions matching TRBD1. The CDR3 has 15 residues. Germline CDR1 reads SGHTA; CDR2 reads FQGNSA. J gave up 8 bases and V 5 bases, and 14 bases lay outside the gene matches. The chain's CDR3 is CASSHTNDRAMGYTF. The CDR3 DNA reads TGTGCCAGCAGCCACACCAACGACAGGGCTATGGGCTACACCTTC.

This clonotype was picked up many times. The chain's CDR3 is CASSVGLAGGEQYF. The CDR3 bases are TGTGCCAGCAGCGTAGGGCTAGCGGGAGGTGAGCAGTACTTC. The chain employs TRBV9 and TRBJ2-7, with 11 bases that match TRBD2. CDR1 and CDR2 from the germline V gene are SGDLS and YYNGEE. The CDR3 sequence is 14 residues long. The ends lost 0 bases at V and 7 bases at J; junction bases unmatched: 3.

This clonotype was seen at least ten times. The J gene is TRBJ1-4, the V gene TRBV7-9; D is ambiguous. Between the trimmed V and J ends, which lost 5 bases and 4 bases, there was a span of 11 bases. Germline values: CDR1 SEHNR, CDR2 FQNEAQ (reference sequence). The CDR3 loop spans 14 amino acids. The CDR3 coding sequence is TGTGCCAGCAGCCCTCAGGAACTTAATGAAAAACTGTTTTTT. Translated, it gives CASSPQELNEKLFF.

V is TRBV12-3 or TRBV12-4 and J is TRBJ1-1; possible D gene TRBD1, 6 bases. Trimming stripped 0 bases from V and 0 bases from J, with 14 bases between. The CDR3 loop spans 17 amino acids. The CDR3 is CASSLAGRGRMNTEAFF. The CDR3 DNA reads as TGTGCCAGCAGTTTAGCGGGGAGGGGGAGAATGAACACTGAAGCTTTCTTT.

The rearrangement joins TRBV7-9 to TRBJ2-1; 8 bases agree with TRBD1. There are 15 residues in the CDR3. The V gene's germline CDR1 is SEHNR and CDR2 FQNEAQ (reference sequence). J lost 3 bases, V lost 1 base, and 2 bases had no gene match. The CDR3 coding sequence is TGTGCCAGCAGCTTAGAAGGGACAGGCTACAATGAGCAGTTCTTC. Translating it yields CASSLEGTGYNEQFF.

The chain joins TRBV5-6 to TRBJ2-1; 12 bases map to TRBD2. With V trimmed by 5 bases and J by 0 bases, 12 bases remained unmatched. This CDR3 has 19 amino acids. Germline-derived CDR1 and CDR2 are SGHDT and YYEEEE. In nucleotides, the CDR3 is TGTGCCAGCAGTTCTCCACTAGCGGGAGGACCGTACTCCTACAATGAGCAGTTCTTC. Encoded protein: CASSSPLAGGPYSYNEQFF.